One and the same sample provided the 3 T cell receptor beta chains below, sequenced in a study of shared clonotypes between healthy human individuals. Sequencing was performed with immunoSEQ multiplex PCR; in TCRdb, only in-frame clones are kept and a portion is missing. The repertoire holds 450,000 to 500,000 clones, about 79% seen once, with 10% to 15% in the top ten. What was sequenced was PBMCs. Receptor source: a woman aged 40 to 50 in good health. Some clones in this sample may be carry-over from other donors' samples.

CDR3 residues: CASTRDSGGEQFF. CDR3 nucleotide sequence: TGCGCCAGCACCCGGGACTCGGGCGGTGAGCAGTTCTTC. The chain recombines TRBV10-2 with TRBJ2-1, with D possibly TRBD2 on 6 matching bases. Germline V gives CDR1 WSHSY, CDR2 SAAADI. Trimming cost V 7 bases and J 9 bases, with 16 bases left between them. The CDR3 has 13 residues.

In its sample, this clone was seen once. DNA for the CDR3: TGTGCCAGCAGCGCAGCCCCTTCAAGCTCCTACAATGAGCAGTTCTTC. Translated: CASSAAPSSSYNEQFF. The V gene is TRBV9, the J gene TRBJ2-1, with D unresolved. This CDR3 is built from 16 residues. Germline V gene data show CDR1 as SGDLS and CDR2 as YYNGEE. V lost 3 bases and J 0 bases, leaving 13 bases between the germline ends.

On this clone itself: This is likely a read error, given that the CDR3 carries no conserved phenylalanine or tryptophan at its end. The V and J genes are TRBV7-2 and TRBJ1-2; maybe TRBD1 (6 bases). Per germline, CDR1 SGHTA and CDR2 FQGNSA. V was cut by 2 bases and J by 5 bases, with 21 bases left in between. The CDR3 has 17 residues. The DNA of the CDR3 is TGTGCCAGCAGCTTACCCTTCGAGGCAGGGGCCCTTTATGGCTACACCTCC. This gives the protein CASSLPFEAGALYGYTS.